These T cell receptor beta chains were read from a single sample in a study of CD8+ T cells in alopecia areata. This table comes from immunoSEQ multiplex PCR, and its TCRdb copy is limited to in-frame clones, with some not included. The data contain approximately 150,000 clones, 67% of them singletons. This material consisted of CD8+ T cells sorted from blood, taken at week 0. These receptors all stem from a human donor with alopecia areata. CDR3s include the opening cysteine and the closing phenylalanine or tryptophan. Fields, in order: D gene, clone size, V gene, J gene, CDR3 protein, CDR3 DNA. The D gene is left open where the match is weak. Some rows have no size entry. The others give once, few or many, or a class for an expanded clone.

.	.	TRBV11-2	TRBJ1-2	CASSPGHLYGYTF	TGTGCCAGCAGCCCCGGGCACTTATATGGCTACACCTTC
.	.	TRBV29-1	TRBJ1-5	CSVDGKVKDNQPQHF	TGCAGCGTTGATGGGAAGGTAAAAGACAATCAGCCCCAGCATTTT
.	once	TRBV27	TRBJ2-7	CASSPQGYEQYF	TGTGCCAGCAGTCCCCAGGGCTACGAGCAGTACTTC
.	.	TRBV19	TRBJ1-5	CASKQGYSNQPQHF	TGTGCCAGTAAACAGGGTTATAGCAATCAGCCCCAGCATTTT
.	few	TRBV10-2	TRBJ2-7	CASSENPGTYEQYF	TGCGCCAGCAGTGAGAATCCAGGGACCTACGAGCAGTACTTC
.	.	TRBV29-1	TRBJ2-4	CSVEVEGDAYIQYF	TGCAGCGTTGAAGTAGAGGGGGATGCTTACATTCAGTACTTC
.	.	TRBV5-6	TRBJ1-4	CASSLGGDEKLFF	TGTGCCAGCAGCCTGGGCGGGGATGAAAAACTGTTTTTT
.	.	TRBV6-5	TRBJ2-5	CASSPLGGTQETQYF	TGTGCCAGCAGTCCCCTGGGGGGTACCCAAGAGACCCAGTACTTC
.	.	TRBV4-2	TRBJ2-7	CASSPGLGSYEQYF	TGTGCCAGCAGCCCGGGACTGGGGTCCTACGAGCAGTACTTC
.	.	TRBV4-1	TRBJ2-1	CASSQVQQGLNEQFF	TGCGCCAGCAGCCAAGTTCAGCAGGGACTCAATGAGCAGTTCTTC
TRBD2	.	TRBV11-2	TRBJ2-7	CASSLEGGNYEQYF	TGTGCCAGCAGCTTAGAGGGAGGGAACTACGAGCAGTACTTC
TRBD1	.	TRBV19	TRBJ2-7	CASRGGQAYEQYF	TGTGCCAGTCGTGGGGGACAGGCCTACGAGCAGTACTTC
.	.	TRBV10-2	TRBJ2-4	CASKGIFGGRLAKNIQYF	TGCGCCAGCAAAGGAATTTTCGGGGGCAGGTTAGCCAAAAACATTCAGTACTTC
.	.	TRBV7-9	TRBJ2-3	CASSLAQRENTQYF	TGTGCCAGCAGCTTAGCGCAACGGGAAAATACGCAGTATTTT
TRBD1	few	TRBV5-6	TRBJ2-1	CAVHRGSAYNEQFF	TGTGCCGTCCACAGGGGAAGTGCCTACAATGAGCAGTTCTTC
.	.	TRBV7-2	TRBJ1-2	CASSLGSYGYTF	TGTGCCAGCAGCTTAGGGTCCTATGGCTACACCTTC
.	.	TRBV30	TRBJ1-5	CAWSVGTRGQPQHF	TGTGCCTGGAGTGTAGGCACCCGGGGCCAGCCCCAGCATTTT
.	.	TRBV30	TRBJ1-2	CAWSGAGPNRGYTF	TGTGCCTGGAGTGGTGCAGGACCCAACCGGGGCTACACCTTC
.	.	TRBV5-1	TRBJ1-2	CASSPRDRGRSYGYTF	TGCGCCAGCAGCCCCAGGGATCGGGGGCGAAGTTATGGCTACACCTTC
.	.	TRBV6-5	TRBJ2-1	CASRSYNEQFF	TGTGCCAGCAGATCCTACAATGAGCAGTTCTTC
.	.	TRBV27	TRBJ2-1	CASSSPNNEQFF	TGTGCCAGCAGTTCCCCGAACAATGAGCAGTTCTTC
.	few	TRBV21-1	TRBJ2-1	CASSKCSGRTGNEQFF	TGTGCCAGCAGCAAGTGTAGCGGCAGGACGGGGAATGAGCAGTTCTTC
.	.	TRBV13	TRBJ2-7	CASSLAGGEYRQYF	TGTGCCAGCAGCTTAGCGGGGGGCGAATATCGGCAGTACTTC
.	.	TRBV9	TRBJ2-5	CASSAAGREETQYF	TGTGCCAGCAGCGCCGCGGGGCGGGAAGAGACCCAGTACTTC
.	.	TRBV9	TRBJ2-3	CASSVELALDTQYF	TGTGCCAGCAGCGTAGAGCTAGCTCTAGATACGCAGTATTTT
.	.	TRBV10-3	TRBJ2-3	CAISEDRSTDTQYF	TGTGCCATCAGTGAGGACAGGTCCACAGATACGCAGTATTTT
TRBD2	few	TRBV10-3	TRBJ2-3	CAISEALAGGTDTQYF	TGTGCCATCAGTGAGGCACTAGCGGGGGGCACAGATACGCAGTATTTT
TRBD2	.	TRBV15	TRBJ2-1	CATSRDLSAAGLVLDNEQFF	TGTGCCACCAGCAGAGACCTATCCGCAGCGGGACTAGTTTTAGACAATGAGCAGTTCTTC
TRBD2	.	TRBV27	TRBJ2-4	CASSSLAGGKNIQYF	TGTGCCAGCAGTTCACTAGCGGGGGGGAAAAACATTCAGTACTTC
TRBD2	.	TRBV11-2	TRBJ2-7	CASSSGGESYEQYF	TGTGCCAGCAGCTCTGGGGGGGAATCCTACGAGCAGTACTTC
.	few	TRBV6-8	TRBJ2-3	CASSYTGRTDTQYF	TGTGCCAGCAGTTACACAGGGCGCACAGATACGCAGTATTTT
TRBD1	.	TRBV5-1	TRBJ1-2	CASSLEKTGNYGYTF	TGCGCCAGCAGCTTGGAGAAGACAGGGAACTATGGCTACACCTTC
.	.	TRBV4-1	TRBJ2-3	CASSQGADTQYF	TGCGCCAGCAGCCAGGGCGCAGATACGCAGTATTTT
TRBD1	.	TRBV14	TRBJ2-5	CASSLEGQGQETQYF	TGTGCCAGCAGCCTAGAGGGACAGGGTCAAGAGACCCAGTACTTC
TRBD1	.	TRBV2	TRBJ2-5	CASSSMGQGLGTQYF	TGTGCCAGCAGTTCTATGGGACAGGGGTTGGGGACCCAGTACTTC
.	.	TRBV29-1	TRBJ1-2	CSVENTGYGYTF	TGCAGCGTTGAAAATACAGGGTATGGCTACACCTTC
.	.	TRBV5-1	TRBJ2-7	CASSLGAGFSYEQYF	TGCGCCAGCAGCTTGGGTGCAGGCTTCTCCTACGAGCAGTACTTC
TRBD1	.	TRBV30	TRBJ1-2	CAWSAARTGGDGYTF	TGTGCCTGGAGCGCCGCCCGGACAGGGGGAGATGGCTACACCTTC
.	.	TRBV2	TRBJ2-3	CASRGLEADTQYF	TGTGCCAGCCGGGGGCTGGAGGCAGATACGCAGTATTTT
.	.	TRBV29-1	TRBJ1-2	CSVEIGDYGYTF	TGCAGCGTTGAAATCGGAGATTATGGCTACACCTTC
TRBD1	few	TRBV27	TRBJ2-7	CASSPGGWYEQYF	TGTGCCAGCAGCCCAGGGGGCTGGTACGAGCAGTACTTC
.	few	TRBV7-9	TRBJ2-3	CASSTWTDTQYF	TGTGCCAGCAGCACATGGACAGACACGCAGTATTTT
.	few	TRBV4-1	TRBJ2-3	CASSPRIDTQYF	TGCGCCAGCAGCCCCCGGATAGATACGCAGTATTTT
.	.	TRBV14	TRBJ2-7	CASSQGRGAYEQYF	TGTGCCAGCAGCCAAGGGCGGGGTGCCTACGAGCAGTACTTC
TRBD1	.	TRBV2	TRBJ2-1	CASSGPGQVSYNEQFF	TGTGCCAGCAGTGGACCGGGACAGGTATCCTACAATGAGCAGTTCTTC
TRBD2	once	TRBV11-2	TRBJ2-1	CASSPRPPSGGFYEQFF	TGTGCCAGCAGCCCGCGACCCCCTAGCGGGGGTTTCTATGAGCAGTTCTTC
.	few	TRBV29-1	TRBJ2-7	CSVGQNEQYF	TGCAGCGTTGGACAGAACGAGCAGTACTTC
.	.	TRBV25-1	TRBJ2-7	CASSEVYEQYF	TGTGCCAGCAGTGAAGTCTACGAGCAGTACTTC
.	.	TRBV9	TRBJ2-2	CASSANLWAAVGELFF	TGTGCCAGCAGCGCAAACCTCTGGGCGGCAGTTGGGGAGCTGTTTTTT
TRBD1	.	TRBV29-1	TRBJ2-5	CSAAPGGEQETQYF	TGCAGCGCCGCCCCAGGGGGAGAACAAGAGACCCAGTACTTC
TRBD1	.	TRBV29-1	TRBJ1-2	CSVAQGARGYTF	TGCAGCGTTGCACAGGGGGCCCGTGGCTACACCTTC
.	.	TRBV19	TRBJ1-5	CASIGKGVPNLQPQHF	TGTGCCAGTATTGGCAAAGGGGTTCCTAACCTCCAGCCCCAGCATTTT
.	.	TRBV9	TRBJ2-1	CASSVGGLRAVNEQFF	TGTGCCAGCAGCGTAGGGGGCCTACGCGCTGTCAATGAGCAGTTCTTC